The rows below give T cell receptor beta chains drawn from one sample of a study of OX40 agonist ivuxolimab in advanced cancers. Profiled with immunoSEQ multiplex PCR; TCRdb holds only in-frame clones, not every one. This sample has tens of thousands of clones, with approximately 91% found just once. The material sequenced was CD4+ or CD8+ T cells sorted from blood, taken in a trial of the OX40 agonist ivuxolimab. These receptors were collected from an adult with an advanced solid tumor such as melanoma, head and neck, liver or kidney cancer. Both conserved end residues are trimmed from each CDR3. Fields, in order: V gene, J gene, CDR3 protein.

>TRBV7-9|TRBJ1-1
ASSLQTGGNTEAF
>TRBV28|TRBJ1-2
ASAIDARYGYT
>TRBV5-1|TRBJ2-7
ASSFGDPGTSGPYEQY
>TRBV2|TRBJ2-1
ASSDLSGSSYNEQF
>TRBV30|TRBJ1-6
AWRTGTVVNSPLH
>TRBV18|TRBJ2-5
ASSREREGTQY
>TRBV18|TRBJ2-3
ASSLGLLPDTQY
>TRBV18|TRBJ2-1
ASSPIGLYGEQF
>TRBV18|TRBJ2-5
ASSPNILQETQY
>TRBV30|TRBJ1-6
AWSAPGQTNSPLH
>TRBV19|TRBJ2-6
ASSTTGTTGANVLT
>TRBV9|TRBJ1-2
ASSVVGDSNYGYT
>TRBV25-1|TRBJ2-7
ASSETGLSGEQY
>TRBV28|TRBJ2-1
ASSLLAGGISNEQF
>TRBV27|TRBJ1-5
ASSGTLSNQPQH
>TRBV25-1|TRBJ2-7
ASTRGYEQY
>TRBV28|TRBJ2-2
ASSLLAGLANTGELF
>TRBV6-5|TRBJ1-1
ASSTTGNTEAF
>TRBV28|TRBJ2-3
ASSLYGRALDTQY
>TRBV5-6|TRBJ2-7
ASSLGIREQY
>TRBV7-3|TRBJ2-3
ASSLRGARGYTDTQY
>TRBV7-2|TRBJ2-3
ASSSQGAGDTQY
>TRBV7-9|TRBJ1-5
ASSLGTDNQPQH
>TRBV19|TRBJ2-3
ASSLGTAESTDTQY
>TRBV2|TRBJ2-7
ASRPSGRASYEQY
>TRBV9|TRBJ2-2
ASSVGGGTGSGGELF
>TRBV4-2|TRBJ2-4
ASSQDILADNRLAKNIQY
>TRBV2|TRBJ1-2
ASSDGQGYGYT
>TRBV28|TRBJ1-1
ASTGGQGVRTEAF
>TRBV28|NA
ASSSPGDRVYEQY
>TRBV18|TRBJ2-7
ASSPRDEQY
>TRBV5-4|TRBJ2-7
ASSSRTSGSPSYEQY
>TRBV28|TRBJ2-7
ASSFRGRRLAGVDYEQY
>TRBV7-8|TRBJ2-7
ASSLVSSPTSYEQY
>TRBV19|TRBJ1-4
ASRRTGRTEKLF
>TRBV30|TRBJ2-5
AWNMGATQY
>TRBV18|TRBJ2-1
ASSPGLAKNNEQF
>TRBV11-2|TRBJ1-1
ASSLGVTGGGWNTEAF
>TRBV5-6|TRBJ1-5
ASSLLRGEAQH
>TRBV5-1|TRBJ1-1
ASSLDRVMNTEAF
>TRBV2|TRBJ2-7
ASEGGSEQY